The 7 T cell receptor beta chains reported below all come from one sample, sequenced in a study of primary melanoma T cells and metastatic recurrence. Clones were read by immunoSEQ multiplex PCR, and TCRdb kept only the in-frame ones, dropping some. Among some 360 clones listed, roughly 88% were seen once. Material: melanoma tumor tissue. Receptor source: a human donor with melanoma.

CDR3 nucleotides: TGTGCCAGCTCACCACCGGTCGCTAGCAATGAGCAGTTCTTC. This encodes CASSPPVASNEQFF. The chain carries TRBV18 and TRBJ2-1; D is unclear. The CDR3 loop spans 14 amino acids. The germline CDR1 and CDR2 sequences are KGHSH and LQKENI. V was pared by 0 bases and J by 6 bases, with 9 bases between.

The chain links TRBV11-3 to TRBJ2-7; a weak D match, TRBD2 (6 bases). The germline V gene encodes CDR1 SGHNT and CDR2 YENEEA. CDR3 length: 15 amino acids. V was cut by 4 bases and J by 0 bases, with 13 bases left in between. As DNA, the CDR3 is TGTGCCAGCAGCTCCTCCGCGGGGCCCTCCTACGAGCAGTACTTC. It yields the protein CASSSSAGPSYEQYF.

The chain employs TRBV6-8 and TRBJ2-1; D unresolved. V shed 7 bases and J shed 0 bases, with 10 bases lying between them. Per germline, CDR1 MNHGY and CDR2 SAAAGT. This CDR3 has 14 residues. This CDR3 is CASTGGPSYNEQFF. The CDR3 nucleotides read TGTGCCAGCACGGGCGGACCCTCCTACAATGAGCAGTTCTTC.

This sequence joins TRBV7-6 and TRBJ2-6; 7 nucleotides match TRBD1. The CDR3 covers 20 residues. The germline V gene encodes CDR1 SGHVS and CDR2 FNYEAQ. The V segment lost 5 bases and the J segment 0 bases; nucleotides outside the gene matches: 16. The CDR3 spells CASSQGFKQGLISGANVLTF. The CDR3 coding sequence is TGTGCCAGCAGCCAAGGATTCAAACAGGGGCTTATCTCTGGGGCCAACGTCCTGACTTTC. Full variable domain (rest looked up from reference TRBV7-6 and TRBJ2-6): GAGVSQSPRYKVTKRGQDVALRCDPISGHVSLYWYRQALGQGPEFLTYFNYEAQQDKSGLPNDRFSAERPEGSISTLTIQRTEQRDSAMYRCASSQGFKQGLISGANVLTFGAGSRLTVL.

This clone was seen more than once but under ten times. The rearrangement joins TRBV6-8 to TRBJ1-5; no firm D call. The CDR3 covers 16 residues. From germline, CDR1 is MNHGY and CDR2 SAAAGT. The V end was cut by 7 bases, the J end by 2 bases, with 18 bases between. The CDR3 region is CASTETLAAGNQPQHF. Written as DNA, the CDR3 is TGTGCCAGCACCGAAACTCTGGCAGCCGGCAATCAGCCCCAGCATTTT.

J is TRBJ1-5 and V is TRBV4-1; no definite D call. This CDR3 region has 15 residues. Germline V gives CDR1 MGHRA, CDR2 YSYEKL. The V end lost 2 bases, the J end lost 4 bases, and 12 bases lay between the germline ends. CDR3 in DNA: TGCGCCAGCAGCCAAAACCCAGCCACTAATCAGCCCCAGCATTTT. Translated: CASSQNPATNQPQHF.

This clone showed up just a few times. The rearrangement uses TRBV18 and TRBJ1-4; D perhaps matches TRBD1 (6 bases). Germline lookup yields CDR1 KGHSH and CDR2 LQKENI. The CDR3 has 15 residues. V was clipped by 0 bases and J by 6 bases, with 11 bases between them. CDR3 sequence reads: CASSPPQGQHEKLFF. For the CDR3, the DNA is TGTGCCAGCTCACCACCGCAAGGACAGCATGAAAAACTGTTTTTT.